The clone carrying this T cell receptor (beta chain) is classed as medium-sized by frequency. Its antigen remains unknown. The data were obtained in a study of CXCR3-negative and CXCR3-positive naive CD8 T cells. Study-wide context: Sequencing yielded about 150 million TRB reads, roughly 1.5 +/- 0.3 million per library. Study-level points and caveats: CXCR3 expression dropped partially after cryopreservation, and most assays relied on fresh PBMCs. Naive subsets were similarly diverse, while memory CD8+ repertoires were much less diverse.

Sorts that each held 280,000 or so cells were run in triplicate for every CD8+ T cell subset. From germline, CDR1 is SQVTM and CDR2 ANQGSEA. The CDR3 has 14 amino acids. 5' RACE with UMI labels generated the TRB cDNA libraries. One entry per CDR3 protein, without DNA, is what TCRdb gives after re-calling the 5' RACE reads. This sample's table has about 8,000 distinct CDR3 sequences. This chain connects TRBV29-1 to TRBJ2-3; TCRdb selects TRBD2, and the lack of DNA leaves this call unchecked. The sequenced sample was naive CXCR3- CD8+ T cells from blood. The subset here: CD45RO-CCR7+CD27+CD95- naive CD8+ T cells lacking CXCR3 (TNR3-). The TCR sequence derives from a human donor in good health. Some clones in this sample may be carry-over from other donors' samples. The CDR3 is CSEVGRAITDTQYF.